The 19 T cell receptor beta chains below come from one sample, sequenced in a study of T cell clones after liver transplantation. Which antigens these TCRs recognize remains unknown. Proliferating CFSE-low MLR cells were sequenced to define alloreactive TCRbeta sequences. Sequencing was performed with immunoSEQ multiplex PCR; in TCRdb, only in-frame clones are kept and a portion is missing. This sample carries 5,000 to 6,500 clones, approximately 29% of them seen once, and the ten largest clones take 5.2%. The sequenced sample consisted of CD4+ T cells from cultured PBMCs. These receptors all come from a human patient who received a liver transplant. Some of the T cells may derive from the graft donor.

The rearrangement uses TRBV28 and TRBJ2-3, with 8 bases lining up with TRBD2. Unmatched junction bases numbered 12, after V lost 2 bases and J lost 5 bases. The CDR3 runs 17 residues. Looked up from germline, CDR1 is MDHEN and CDR2 is SYDVKM. Here the CDR3 DNA reads TGTGCCAGCAGTTTAAGTTTAGCGGGATCCGTAGGAGATACGCAGTATTTT. This codes for CASSLSLAGSVGDTQYF.

As regards this clone: Given a far larger clone just one base away, this is likely a sequencing read error. This CDR3 fails to terminate in the conserved phenylalanine or tryptophan, so it likely reflects a read error. The chain recombines TRBV28 with TRBJ2-7; TRBD1 matches at 7 bases. The CDR3 loop spans 15 amino acids. V lost 5 bases, J lost 3 bases, and 10 bases stayed unmatched. The V gene's germline CDR1 is MDHEN and CDR2 SYDVKM. CDR3 sequence reads: CASSLTPRQGYEQYC. The CDR3 DNA is TGTGCCAGCAGTCTAACTCCCCGACAGGGCTACGAGCAGTACTGC.

This clone is labeled as medium-sized. This sequence joins TRBV7-8 and TRBJ1-1, with TRBD1 as a possible D gene (5 bases). V lost 7 bases and J lost 1, with 10 bases in between. The CDR3 is 13 amino acids. Germline V CDR1 and CDR2: SGHVS, FQNEAQ. As DNA, the CDR3 is TGTGCCAGCAATCTCCAGGGGAACACTGAAGCTTTCTTT. Translated, it gives CASNLQGNTEAFF.

V gene TRBV29-1 combines with J gene TRBJ2-3, with 12 nucleotides matching TRBD2. Germline CDR1 reads SQVTM; CDR2 reads ANQGSEA. The V and J ends lost 5 bases and 5 bases, in that order; junction bases with no gene match: 8. This CDR3 has 15 residues. This CDR3 reads CSVRPGLAGRDTQYF. The CDR3 nucleotides read TGCAGCGTTCGTCCGGGACTAGCGGGCCGAGATACGCAGTATTTT.

This clone came up a few times. The CDR3 sequence: CASSFNRETQYF. The CDR3 region has the DNA TGTGCCAGCAGCTTTAACAGGGAGACCCAGTACTTC. The chain couples TRBV11-3 to TRBJ2-5; D might be TRBD1 (5 bases). With 3 bases removed from V and 5 bases from J, the gap between germline ends came to 7 bases. The length of the CDR3 is 12 residues. CDR1 SGHNT and CDR2 YENEEA come from the germline V gene.

This clone ranks as medium-sized (0.01 to 0.1%). The J gene is TRBJ2-2, the V gene TRBV5-1; TRBD2 is a possible D gene (5 bases). The CDR3 contains 13 residues. Between the trimmed V and J ends, which lost 7 bases and 5 bases, there was a span of 12 bases. The germline V gene encodes CDR1 SGHRS and CDR2 YFSETQ. CDR3 region: CASFLRRTGELFF. In nucleotides, the CDR3 is TGCGCCAGCTTTCTTAGGAGGACCGGGGAGCTGTTTTTT.

This chain links TRBV4-2 with TRBJ1-5; 8 bases agree with TRBD1. The CDR3 has 15 amino acids. The V gene end was trimmed by 5 bases and the J gene end by 5 bases; junction bases not matched to a gene: 8. Germline V gives CDR1 LGHNA, CDR2 YNFKEQ. CDR3 bases: TGTGCCAGCAGCACAGGACAGGGTCAGGATCAGCCCCAGCATTTT. Translation: CASSTGQGQDQPQHF.

Judged by abundance, this clone is medium-sized. This sequence joins TRBV2 and TRBJ2-5; no reliable D call. Trimming cost V 6 bases and J 5 bases, with 16 bases left between them. CDR3 length: 14 residues. CDR1 SNHLY and CDR2 FYNNEI come from the germline V gene. The CDR3 DNA sequence: TGTGCCAGCAGAACAACTCTAGGGCGGGAGACCCAGTACTTC. Its translation: CASRTTLGRETQYF.

V gene TRBV6-1 combines with J gene TRBJ1-4; maybe TRBD1 (6 bases). The CDR3 is 15 amino acids. From germline, CDR1 is MNHNS and CDR2 SASEGT. The V end lost 6 bases, the J end lost 2 bases, and 13 bases lay between the germline ends. This CDR3 reads CASSTTGNTNEKLFF. The CDR3 DNA reads as TGTGCCAGCAGCACCACAGGGAATACTAATGAAAAACTGTTTTTT.

This clone was seen a handful of times. J is TRBJ2-1 and V is TRBV11-3; a weak D match, TRBD1 (5 bases). The V end was cut by 5 bases, the J end by 6 bases, with 20 bases between. The CDR3 spans 16 residues. Germline V gene sequence: CDR1 SGHNT, CDR2 YENEEA. CDR3 DNA sequence: TGTGCCAGCAGCCTAGGGCACGGCTTTAGGGGCAATGAGCAGTTCTTC. This translates into CASSLGHGFRGNEQFF. Full variable domain (rest looked up from reference TRBV11-3 and TRBJ2-1): EAGVVQSPRYKIIEKKQPVAFWCNPISGHNTLYWYLQNLGQGPELLIRYENEEAVDDSQLPKDRFSAERLKGVDSTLKIQPAELGDSAVYLCASSLGHGFRGNEQFFGPGTRLTVL.

A word on this clone: A much larger clone sits a single nucleotide away, making a read error possible. The rearrangement joins TRBV10-2 to TRBJ2-2, with D tentatively TRBD2 (6 bases). The CDR3 has 15 residues. The ends were cut back, 9 bases at V and 5 bases at J, with 19 bases in the middle. Germline lookup yields CDR1 WSHSY and CDR2 SAAADI. The CDR3 sequence is CASRGQQGLTGELFF. Written as DNA, the CDR3 is TGCGCCAGTCGGGGCCAGCAGGGACTGACCGGGGAGCTGTTTTTT.

By proportion, this clone is large (0.1 to 1%). This chain connects TRBV4-3 to TRBJ2-7; TRBD2 aligns across 8 bases. CDR1 is LGHNA, CDR2 YSLEER, per germline. This CDR3 comprises 15 residues. After removal of 1 base from V and 4 bases from J, the junction contained 6 bases not matched to a gene. CDR3 residues: CASSQVAGGSYEQYF. The CDR3 coding sequence is TGCGCCAGCAGCCAAGTTGCGGGAGGATCGTACGAGCAGTACTTC.

The CDR3: CASSPVAGGSGANVLTF. The CDR3 DNA sequence: TGTGCCAGCTCACCAGTAGCGGGGGGCTCTGGGGCCAACGTCCTGACTTTC. The rearrangement joins TRBV18 to TRBJ2-6; 10 nucleotides agree with TRBD2. CDR3 size: 17 residues. After removal of 2 bases from V and 0 bases from J, the junction contained 1 base not matched to a gene. CDR1 is KGHSH, CDR2 LQKENI, per germline.

This rearrangement joins TRBV28 to TRBJ2-4, with 7 bases matching TRBD2. Germline V lookup: CDR1 MDHEN, CDR2 SYDVKM. V lost 3 bases to trimming and J lost 4 bases; unmatched junction nucleotides: 3. There are 14 residues in the CDR3. CDR3 sequence (DNA): TGTGCCAGCAGTTTCTCTAGCGGAAAAAACATTCAGTACTTC. Translated: CASSFSSGKNIQYF.

This clone is deemed medium-sized. J is TRBJ1-1 and V is TRBV7-2; D is ambiguous. Trimming stripped 7 bases from V and 5 bases from J, with 23 bases between. The CDR3 contains 16 residues. The germline gives CDR1 SGHTA, CDR2 FQGNSA. In nucleotides, the CDR3 is TGTGCCAGCACCCCAGGAGGACGACGTCCGAGGACTGAAGCTTTCTTT. Protein sequence: CASTPGGRRPRTEAFF.

This chain uses TRBV7-3 with TRBJ2-2, with D maybe TRBD2 (5 bases). With 5 bases removed from V and 2 bases from J, the gap between germline ends came to 21 bases. The CDR3 contains 18 residues. Germline assignment: CDR1 SGHTA and CDR2 FQGTGA. The CDR3 DNA reads as TGTGCCAGCAGCCCCCACCTCCTTCGAGCGGCTAACACCGGGGAGCTGTTTTTT. It yields the protein CASSPHLLRAANTGELFF.

This clone came up a few times. Here the CDR3 DNA reads TGTGCCAGCAGCCTCGATGCCGGGACTAGCGGGAGGCTTAGCTCCTACAATGAGCAGTTCTTC. Translating gives CASSLDAGTSGRLSSYNEQFF. The chain combines TRBV7-8 with TRBJ2-1, with 15 positions matching TRBD2. The germline V gene has CDR1 SGHVS and CDR2 FQNEAQ. V trimming: 5 bases; J trimming: 0 bases; junction bases outside the gene matches: 14. The CDR3 is 21 amino acids.

The rearrangement joins TRBV15 to TRBJ2-1; TRBD2 aligns across 8 bases. Germline trimming cut 1 base from V and 0 bases from J; bases unmatched to any gene: 5. The germline gives CDR1 LNHNV, CDR2 YYDKDF (reference sequence). CDR3 length: 17 residues. As DNA, the CDR3 is TGTGCCACCAGCAGAGGGGGTACTAGCGGCTCCTACAATGAGCAGTTCTTC. This encodes CATSRGGTSGSYNEQFF.

This clone was observed a few times. The rearrangement links TRBV5-4 to TRBJ1-5, with a weak D call TRBD1 (5 bases). V was shortened by 4 bases and J by 9 bases, with 14 bases between the two germline ends. Germline-derived CDR1 and CDR2 are SGHNT and YYREEE (reference sequence). CDR3 size: 13 residues. The CDR3 protein is CASSPGALGPQHF. CDR3 nucleotides: TGTGCCAGCAGCCCCGGGGCCCTGGGGCCCCAGCATTTT. Together with reference TRBV5-4 and TRBJ1-5, the CDR3 gives the full variable domain: ETGVTQSPTHLIKTRGQQVTLRCSSQSGHNTVSWYQQALGQGPQFIFQYYREEENGRGNFPPRFSGLQFPNYSSELNVNALELDDSALYLCASSPGALGPQHFGDGTRLSIL.